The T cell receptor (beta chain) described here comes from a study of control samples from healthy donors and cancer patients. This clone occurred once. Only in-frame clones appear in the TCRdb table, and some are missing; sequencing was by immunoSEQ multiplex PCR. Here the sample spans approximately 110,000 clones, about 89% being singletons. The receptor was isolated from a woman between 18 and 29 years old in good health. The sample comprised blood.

DNA for the CDR3: TGTGCCAGCAGCCAAGAGGCCGGGAATAATGAAAAACTGTTTTTT. It encodes CASSQEAGNNEKLFF. The chain couples TRBV3-1 (or the pseudogene TRBV3-2) to TRBJ1-4; D gene unclear. The CDR3 totals 15 residues. Trimming took off 0 bases at V and 4 bases at J, with 9 bases between the two ends. From germline, CDR1 is LGHDT and CDR2 YNNKEL (reference sequence).